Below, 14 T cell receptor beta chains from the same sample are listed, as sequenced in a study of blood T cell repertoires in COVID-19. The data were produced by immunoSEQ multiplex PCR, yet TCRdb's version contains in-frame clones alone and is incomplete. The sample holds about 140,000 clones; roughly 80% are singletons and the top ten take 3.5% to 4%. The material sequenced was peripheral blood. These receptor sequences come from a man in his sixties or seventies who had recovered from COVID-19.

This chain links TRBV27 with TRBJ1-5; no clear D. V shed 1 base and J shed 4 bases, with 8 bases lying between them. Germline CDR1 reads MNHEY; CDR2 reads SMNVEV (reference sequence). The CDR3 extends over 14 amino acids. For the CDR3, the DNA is TGTGCCAGCAGTTTATACAGAGCTAATCAGCCCCAGCATTTT. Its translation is CASSLYRANQPQHF.

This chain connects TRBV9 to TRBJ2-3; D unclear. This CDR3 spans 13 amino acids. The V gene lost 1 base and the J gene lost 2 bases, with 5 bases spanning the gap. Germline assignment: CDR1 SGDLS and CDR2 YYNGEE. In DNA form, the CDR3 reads TGTGCCAGCAGCGTAAGCACCACAGATACGCAGTATTTT. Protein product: CASSVSTTDTQYF.

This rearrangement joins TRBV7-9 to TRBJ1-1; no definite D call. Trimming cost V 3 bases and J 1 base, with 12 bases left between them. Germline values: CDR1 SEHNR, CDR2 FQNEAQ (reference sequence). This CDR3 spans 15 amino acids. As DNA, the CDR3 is TGTGCCAGCAGCTTTCCCGGCGGGGAGAACACTGAAGCTTTCTTT. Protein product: CASSFPGGENTEAFF.

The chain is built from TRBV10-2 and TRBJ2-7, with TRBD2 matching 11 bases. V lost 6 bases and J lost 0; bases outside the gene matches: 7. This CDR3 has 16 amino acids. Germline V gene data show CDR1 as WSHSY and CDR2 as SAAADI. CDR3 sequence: CASRPPGTSGSYEQYF. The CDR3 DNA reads TGCGCCAGCAGGCCTCCCGGGACTAGCGGCTCCTACGAGCAGTACTTC.

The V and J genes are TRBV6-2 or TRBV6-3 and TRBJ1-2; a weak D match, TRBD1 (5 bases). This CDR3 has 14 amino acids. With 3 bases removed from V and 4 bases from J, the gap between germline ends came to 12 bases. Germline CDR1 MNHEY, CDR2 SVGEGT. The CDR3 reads CASSYDPGGYGYTF. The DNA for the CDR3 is TGTGCCAGCAGTTATGATCCGGGGGGCTATGGCTACACCTTC.

The CDR3 reads CASSALAGPYYEQYF. The CDR3 DNA follows: TGTGCCAGCAGCGCGCTAGCGGGACCATACTACGAGCAGTACTTC. V usage is TRBV7-8 and J usage is TRBJ2-7; 9 nucleotides align to TRBD2. V shed 5 bases, J shed 3 bases, and the junction held 8 bases outside the gene matches. Germline CDR1 SGHVS, CDR2 FQNEAQ. The CDR3 is 15 amino acids.

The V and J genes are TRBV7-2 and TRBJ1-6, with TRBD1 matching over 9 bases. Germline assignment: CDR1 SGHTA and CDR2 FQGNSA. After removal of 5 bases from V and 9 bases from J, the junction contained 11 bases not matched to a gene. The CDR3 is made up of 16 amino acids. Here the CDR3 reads CASSLGNRGPSSPLHF. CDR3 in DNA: TGTGCCAGCAGCCTAGGAAACAGGGGGCCGAGTTCACCCCTCCACTTT.

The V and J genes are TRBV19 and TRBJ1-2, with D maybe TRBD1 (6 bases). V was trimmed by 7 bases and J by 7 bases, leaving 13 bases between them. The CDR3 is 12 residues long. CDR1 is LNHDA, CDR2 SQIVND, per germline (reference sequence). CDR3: CASTTMGAGYTF. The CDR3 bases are TGTGCCAGTACCACCATGGGGGCTGGCTACACCTTC.

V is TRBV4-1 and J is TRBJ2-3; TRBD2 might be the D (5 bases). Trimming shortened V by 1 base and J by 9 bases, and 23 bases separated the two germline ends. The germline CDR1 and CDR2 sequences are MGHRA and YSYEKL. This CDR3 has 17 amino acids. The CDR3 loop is CASSQVIAMGFSGTQYF. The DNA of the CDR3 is TGCGCCAGCAGCCAAGTCATAGCGATGGGGTTTTCTGGCACGCAGTATTTT.

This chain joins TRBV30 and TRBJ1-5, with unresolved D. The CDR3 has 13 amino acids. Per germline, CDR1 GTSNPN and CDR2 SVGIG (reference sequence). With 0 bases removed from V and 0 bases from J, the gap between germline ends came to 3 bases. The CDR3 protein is CAWSVSSNQPQHF. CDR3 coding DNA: TGTGCCTGGAGTGTTAGTAGCAATCAGCCCCAGCATTTT.

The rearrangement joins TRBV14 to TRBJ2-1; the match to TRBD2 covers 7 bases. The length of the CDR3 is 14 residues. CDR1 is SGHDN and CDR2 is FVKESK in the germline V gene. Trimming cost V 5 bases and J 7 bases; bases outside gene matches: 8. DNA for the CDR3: TGTGCCAGCAGCGCTCTAGAAGCGGGGAATGAGCAGTTCTTC. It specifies CASSALEAGNEQFF. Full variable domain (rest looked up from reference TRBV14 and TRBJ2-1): EAGVTQFPSHSVIEKGQTVTLRCDPISGHDNLYWYRRVMGKEIKFLLHFVKESKQDESGMPNNRFLAERTGGTYSTLKVQPAELEDSGVYFCASSALEAGNEQFFGPGTRLTVL.

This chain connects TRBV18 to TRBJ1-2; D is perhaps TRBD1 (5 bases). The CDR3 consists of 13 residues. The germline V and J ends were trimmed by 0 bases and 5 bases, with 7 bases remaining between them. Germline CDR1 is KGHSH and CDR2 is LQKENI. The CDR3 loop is CASSPPEGYGYTF. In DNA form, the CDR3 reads TGTGCCAGCTCACCACCGGAGGGGTATGGCTACACCTTC.

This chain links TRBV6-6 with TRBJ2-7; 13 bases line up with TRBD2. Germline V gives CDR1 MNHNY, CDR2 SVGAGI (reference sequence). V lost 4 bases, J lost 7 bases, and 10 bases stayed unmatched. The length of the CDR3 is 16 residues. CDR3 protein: CASSFPGTSGTREQYF. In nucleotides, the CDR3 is TGTGCCAGCAGTTTCCCCGGGACTAGCGGGACAAGGGAGCAGTACTTC.

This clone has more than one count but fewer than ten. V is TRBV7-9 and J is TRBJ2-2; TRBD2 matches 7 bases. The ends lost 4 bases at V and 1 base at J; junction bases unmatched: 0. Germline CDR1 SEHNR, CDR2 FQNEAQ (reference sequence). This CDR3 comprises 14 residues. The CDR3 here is CASSSGGNTGELFF. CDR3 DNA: TGTGCCAGCAGCTCGGGAGGGAACACCGGGGAGCTGTTTTTT.